Listed below are T cell receptor beta chains from one sample, sequenced in a study of blood T cell repertoires in COVID-19. Generated by immunoSEQ multiplex PCR, the TCRdb table keeps only in-frame clones and is missing some. The table records more than 85,000 clones, roughly 92% of them present only once. The sample comprised peripheral blood. The receptors derive from a woman in her forties or fifties with COVID-19, enrolled during active disease. The CDR3 runs from the conserved cysteine through the conserved F or W. D genes are given only for firm matches. For some rows the clone size is stated as once, few or many, or as a class when expanded; others skip it.

V: TRBV29-1
size: .
J: TRBJ1-3
D: TRBD1
length: 14
DNA: TGCAGCGTCACGACAGGGTTATCTGGAAACACCATATATTTT
CDR3: CSVTTGLSGNTIYF

V: TRBV6-6
size: .
J: TRBJ1-5
D: .
length: 13
DNA: TGTGCCAGCAGTTACACTCGGGAGGGGCCCCAGCATTTT
CDR3: CASSYTREGPQHF

V: TRBV21-1
size: .
J: TRBJ1-1
D: .
length: 14
DNA: TGTGCCAGCAGCAAAGACGGGGGTTTGGCTGAAGCTTTCTTT
CDR3: CASSKDGGLAEAFF

V: TRBV5-4
size: once
J: TRBJ1-3
D: .
length: 17
DNA: TGTGCCAGCAGCCCAGGAGGAAGGGGGACCTCTGGAAACACCATATATTTT
CDR3: CASSPGGRGTSGNTIYF

V: TRBV28
size: .
J: TRBJ1-2
D: TRBD1
length: 16
DNA: TGTGCCAGCAGTGTAACCGGGACAGGGGTTCACTATGGCTACACCTTC
CDR3: CASSVTGTGVHYGYTF

V: TRBV24-1
size: .
J: TRBJ2-3
D: TRBD2
length: 18
DNA: TGTGCCACCAGTGGGGGCCTCCGCGGGGGGGCCAGCACAGATACGCAGTATTTT
CDR3: CATSGGLRGGASTDTQYF

V: TRBV30
size: .
J: TRBJ2-2
D: TRBD2
length: 13
DNA: TGTGCACTAACCGTCCGGGGGGCCGGGGAGCTGTTTTTT
CDR3: CALTVRGAGELFF

V: TRBV2
size: .
J: TRBJ1-4
D: .
length: 16
DNA: TGTGCCAGCAGTGCTTACCGACGGAGCGCTAATGAAAAACTGTTTTTT
CDR3: CASSAYRRSANEKLFF

V: TRBV5-1
size: .
J: TRBJ1-2
D: .
length: 14
DNA: TGCGCCAGCAGCTTTGGCAGGCCCAACTATGGCTACACCTTC
CDR3: CASSFGRPNYGYTF

V: TRBV14
size: .
J: TRBJ2-5
D: .
length: 13
DNA: TGTGCCAGCAGCCAAGAACTCGGGGAGACCCAGTACTTC
CDR3: CASSQELGETQYF

V: TRBV6-5
size: .
J: TRBJ1-1
D: .
length: 13
DNA: TGTGCCAGCAGCTTTACAGAAAGGACTGAAGCTTTCTTT
CDR3: CASSFTERTEAFF

V: TRBV5-1
size: .
J: TRBJ1-4
D: TRBD1
length: 15
DNA: TGCGCCAGCAGCTTGGCCCAGGGGGTGGGAGAAAAACTGTTTTTT
CDR3: CASSLAQGVGEKLFF

V: TRBV7-6
size: .
J: TRBJ1-6
D: TRBD1
length: 15
DNA: TGTGCCAGCAGCTTAAGGACAGGGGAATTTTCACCCCTCCACTTT
CDR3: CASSLRTGEFSPLHF

V: TRBV6-6
size: once
J: TRBJ2-7
D: .
length: 14
DNA: TGTGCCAGCAGTTCGGGGGTTTCTGCCTACGAGCAGTACTTC
CDR3: CASSSGVSAYEQYF

V: TRBV29-1
size: .
J: TRBJ1-3
D: .
length: 13
DNA: TGCAGCGTTCGAGGGGTTGGGGGGAACACCATATATTTT
CDR3: CSVRGVGGNTIYF

V: TRBV5-1
size: .
J: TRBJ2-1
D: .
length: 16
DNA: TGCGCCAGCAGCTTTCTGGGCGGGGGCCTCTACAATGAGCAGTTCTTC
CDR3: CASSFLGGGLYNEQFF

V: TRBV5-1
size: .
J: TRBJ1-2
D: .
length: 14
DNA: TGCGCCAGCAGCTTGGACAGGGCTAACTATGGCTACACCTTC
CDR3: CASSLDRANYGYTF

V: TRBV19
size: .
J: TRBJ1-4
D: .
length: 17
DNA: TGTGCCAGTAGTGGCAGGGGATTGGGTGCAACTAATGAAAAACTGTTTTTT
CDR3: CASSGRGLGATNEKLFF

V: TRBV19
size: .
J: TRBJ1-5
D: .
length: 14
DNA: TGTGCCAGTAGTCCCTTCACGGCAAGAGGACCCCAGCATTTT
CDR3: CASSPFTARGPQHF

V: TRBV27
size: .
J: TRBJ1-1
D: .
length: 15
DNA: TGTGCCAGCAGAGCGTCACAGGGTAGGAACACTGAAGCTTTCTTT
CDR3: CASRASQGRNTEAFF

V: TRBV6-4
size: .
J: TRBJ1-1
D: .
length: 13
DNA: TGTGCCAGCAGTGACTCTGGGGAGACGGAAGCTTTCTTT
CDR3: CASSDSGETEAFF

V: TRBV24-1
size: .
J: TRBJ2-1
D: TRBD2
length: 16
DNA: TGTGCCACCAGTCCTTTTCTGACGGGGGGGGCGGATGAGCAGTTCTTC
CDR3: CATSPFLTGGADEQFF

V: TRBV3-1/TRBV3-2
size: few
J: TRBJ1-6
D: TRBD1
length: 14
DNA: TGTGCCAGCAGCCAAGCCGACAGGGGGAGACCCCTCCACTTT
CDR3: CASSQADRGRPLHF

V: TRBV6-1
size: .
J: TRBJ2-3
D: .
length: 16
DNA: TGTGCCAGCAGTGCGCGTGCGGGTTCGAGCACAGATACGCAGTATTTT
CDR3: CASSARAGSSTDTQYF

V: TRBV29-1
size: once
J: TRBJ1-1
D: .
length: 14
DNA: TGCAGCGTCCACCTTCGGGTCGGGGTGACTGAAGCTTTCTTT
CDR3: CSVHLRVGVTEAFF

V: TRBV6-1
size: .
J: TRBJ1-5
D: .
length: 16
DNA: TGTGCCAGCAGTGCCCGCCCTGACTGGAACAATCAGCCCCAGCATTTT
CDR3: CASSARPDWNNQPQHF

V: TRBV12-5
size: .
J: TRBJ1-5
D: .
length: 14
DNA: TGTGCTAGTGCCCTTCTTTCGCAGGATCAGCCCCAGCATTTT
CDR3: CASALLSQDQPQHF

V: TRBV27
size: .
J: TRBJ1-1
D: TRBD1
length: 14
DNA: TGTGCCAGCAGTCGAGGGACAGCCTCTTCTGAAGCTTTCTTT
CDR3: CASSRGTASSEAFF

V: TRBV19
size: .
J: TRBJ1-1
D: .
length: 16
DNA: TGTGCCAGTAGTATAAGGACAGCTTCCATGAACACTGAAGCTTTCTTT
CDR3: CASSIRTASMNTEAFF

V: TRBV5-5
size: .
J: TRBJ1-1
D: .
length: 16
DNA: TGTGCCAGCAGCATTCCGACAGGCGGATGGGGGTCTGAAGCTTTCTTT
CDR3: CASSIPTGGWGSEAFF

V: TRBV19
size: once
J: TRBJ1-1
D: TRBD1
length: 14
DNA: TGTGCCAGTATGAAGACAGGGAAGGGCACTGAAGCTTTCTTT
CDR3: CASMKTGKGTEAFF

V: TRBV6-4
size: .
J: TRBJ2-7
D: .
length: 14
DNA: TGTGCCAGCAGTGCGCGGGACAGAAGGGCAGAGCAGTACTTC
CDR3: CASSARDRRAEQYF

V: TRBV21-1
size: .
J: TRBJ1-1
D: .
length: 15
DNA: TGTGCCAGCAGCAAAGTCCGACAGGGTATCACTGAAGCTTTCTTT
CDR3: CASSKVRQGITEAFF

V: TRBV27
size: .
J: TRBJ2-1
D: .
length: 13
DNA: TGTGCCAGCACCTGGGGCGGCTACAATGAGCAGTTCTTC
CDR3: CASTWGGYNEQFF

V: TRBV5-5
size: once
J: TRBJ2-7
D: TRBD2
length: 14
DNA: TGTGCCAGCAGCCTAGGGACTACCTCCTACGAGCAGTACTTC
CDR3: CASSLGTTSYEQYF

V: TRBV6-5
size: .
J: TRBJ1-4
D: TRBD1
length: 15
DNA: TGTGCCAGCTTCCCGCGGACAGGCATAAATGAAAAACTGTTTTTT
CDR3: CASFPRTGINEKLFF

V: TRBV6-5
size: .
J: TRBJ1-6
D: .
length: 13
DNA: TGTGCCAGCAGTTCCGGTCCTAATTCACCCCTCCACTTT
CDR3: CASSSGPNSPLHF

V: TRBV2
size: .
J: TRBJ1-2
D: TRBD1
length: 15
DNA: TGTGCCAGCAGGATTTGGACAGGGGGAACCGATGGCTACACCTTC
CDR3: CASRIWTGGTDGYTF

V: TRBV19
size: .
J: TRBJ1-1
D: TRBD1
length: 15
DNA: TGTGCCAGTAGATCTCGCGGGACAGGGAACACTGAAGCTTTCTTT
CDR3: CASRSRGTGNTEAFF

V: TRBV24-1
size: .
J: TRBJ2-3
D: TRBD2
length: 16
DNA: TGTGCCACCAGTGATCCCAGGCGGGGGGACACAGATACGCAGTATTTT
CDR3: CATSDPRRGDTDTQYF

V: TRBV10-3
size: few
J: TRBJ1-1
D: .
length: 13
DNA: TGTGCCATCACCTTTCACACGAACACTGAAGCTTTCTTT
CDR3: CAITFHTNTEAFF

V: TRBV19
size: .
J: TRBJ1-5
D: TRBD1
length: 19
DNA: TGTGCCAGTAGCCGGGACAGGGGGAGAGGGGCGGCGAGCAATCAGCCCCAGCATTTT
CDR3: CASSRDRGRGAASNQPQHF

V: TRBV19
size: .
J: TRBJ1-1
D: .
length: 13
DNA: TGTGCCAGTAGTATAGGGGGGCCCACTGAAGCTTTCTTT
CDR3: CASSIGGPTEAFF

V: TRBV27
size: .
J: TRBJ1-1
D: TRBD1
length: 15
DNA: TGTGCCAGCAGTTTATTGGACAGGGTCGGCACTGAAGCTTTCTTT
CDR3: CASSLLDRVGTEAFF

V: TRBV7-2
size: once
J: TRBJ2-1
D: .
length: 15
DNA: TGTGCCAGCAGTTCTGGACCCTTAGGTGAGCGGGAGCAGTTCTTC
CDR3: CASSSGPLGEREQFF

V: TRBV9
size: .
J: TRBJ1-1
D: .
length: 14
DNA: TGTGCCAGCAGCGTAGTACCAGGAAGGACTGAAGCTTTCTTT
CDR3: CASSVVPGRTEAFF